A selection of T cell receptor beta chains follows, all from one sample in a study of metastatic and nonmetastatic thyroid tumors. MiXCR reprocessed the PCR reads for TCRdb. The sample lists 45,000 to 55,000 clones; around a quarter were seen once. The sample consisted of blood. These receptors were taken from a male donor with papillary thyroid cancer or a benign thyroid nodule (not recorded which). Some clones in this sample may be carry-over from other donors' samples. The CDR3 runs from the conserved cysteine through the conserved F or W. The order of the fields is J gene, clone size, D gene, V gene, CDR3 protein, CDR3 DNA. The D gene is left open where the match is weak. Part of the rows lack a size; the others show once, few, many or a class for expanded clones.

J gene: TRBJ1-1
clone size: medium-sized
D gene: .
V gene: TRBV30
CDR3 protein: CAWRPDSEAFF
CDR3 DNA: TGTGCCTGGAGGCCTGACAGTGAAGCTTTCTTT

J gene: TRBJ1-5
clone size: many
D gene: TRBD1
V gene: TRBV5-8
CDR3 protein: CASSVTGGQPQHF
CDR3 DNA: TGTGCCAGCAGCGTCACAGGGGGTCAGCCCCAGCATTTT

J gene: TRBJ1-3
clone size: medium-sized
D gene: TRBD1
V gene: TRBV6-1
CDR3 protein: CASSATGVSGNTIYF
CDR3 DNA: TGTGCCAGCAGTGCGACAGGGGTCTCTGGAAACACCATATATTTT

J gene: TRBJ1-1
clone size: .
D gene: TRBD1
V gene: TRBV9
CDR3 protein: CASSIGTGVEAFF
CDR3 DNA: TGTGCCAGCAGCATCGGGACAGGGGTTGAAGCTTTCTTT

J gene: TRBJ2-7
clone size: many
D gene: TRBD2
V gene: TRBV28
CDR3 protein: CASKVGGAGEQYF
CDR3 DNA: TGTGCCAGCAAGGTCGGGGGGGCGGGAGAGCAGTACTTC

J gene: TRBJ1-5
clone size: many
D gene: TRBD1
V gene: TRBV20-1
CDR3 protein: CSARDPGQGNQPQHF
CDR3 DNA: TGCAGTGCTAGAGATCCGGGACAGGGGAATCAGCCCCAGCATTTT

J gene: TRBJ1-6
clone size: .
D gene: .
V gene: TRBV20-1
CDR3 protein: CSAEGTGKFHSPLHF
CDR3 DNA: TGCAGTGCTGAAGGGACGGGGAAGTTCCATTCACCCCTCCACTTT

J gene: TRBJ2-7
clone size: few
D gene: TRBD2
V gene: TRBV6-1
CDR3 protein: CASGGAGLAGGLRYEQYF
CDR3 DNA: TGTGCTAGCGGTGGGGCAGGACTAGCGGGGGGGCTTCGGTACGAGCAGTACTTC

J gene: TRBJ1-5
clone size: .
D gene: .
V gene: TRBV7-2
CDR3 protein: CASSWGRQTQHF
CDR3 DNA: TGTGCCAGCAGCTGGGGCAGACAGACCCAGCATTTT

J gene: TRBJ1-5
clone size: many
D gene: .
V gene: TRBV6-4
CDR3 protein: CASSVGGNQPQHF
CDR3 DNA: TGTGCCAGCAGTGTGGGGGGGAATCAGCCCCAGCATTTT

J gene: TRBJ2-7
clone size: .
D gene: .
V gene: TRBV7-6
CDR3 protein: CASSFLLGEQYF
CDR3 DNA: TGTGCCAGCAGCTTCTTACTAGGCGAGCAGTACTTC

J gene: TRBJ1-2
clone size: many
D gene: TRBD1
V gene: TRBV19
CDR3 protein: CASSISGQGALYGYTF
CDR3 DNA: TGTGCCAGTAGTATATCGGGACAGGGGGCTCTCTATGGCTACACCTTC

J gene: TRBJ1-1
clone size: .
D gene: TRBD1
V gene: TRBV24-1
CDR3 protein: CATSDPRDRVGAFF
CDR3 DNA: TGTGCCACCAGTGACCCCCGGGACAGGGTGGGCGCTTTCTTT

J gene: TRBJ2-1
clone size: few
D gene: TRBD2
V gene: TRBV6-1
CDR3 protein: CAITSGDYNEQFF
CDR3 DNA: TGTGCCATTACTAGCGGGGACTACAATGAGCAGTTCTTC

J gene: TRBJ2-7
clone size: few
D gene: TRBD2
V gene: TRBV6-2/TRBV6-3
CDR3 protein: CASRTGTRGEQYF
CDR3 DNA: TGTGCCAGCAGAACCGGGACTAGGGGCGAGCAGTACTTC

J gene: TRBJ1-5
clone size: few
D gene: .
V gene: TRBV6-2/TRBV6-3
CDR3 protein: CASSYNHRAGQPQHF
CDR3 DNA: TGTGCCAGCAGTTACAACCACAGGGCAGGTCAGCCCCAGCATTTT

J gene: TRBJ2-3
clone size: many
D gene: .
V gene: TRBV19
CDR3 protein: CASSMGVDTQYF
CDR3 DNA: TGTGCCAGTAGTATGGGAGTCGATACGCAGTATTTT

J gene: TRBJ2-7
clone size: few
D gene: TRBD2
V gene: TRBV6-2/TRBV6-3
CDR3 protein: CASTVAGLNSYEQYF
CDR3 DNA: TGTGCCAGCACCGTAGCGGGGCTGAACTCCTACGAGCAGTACTTC

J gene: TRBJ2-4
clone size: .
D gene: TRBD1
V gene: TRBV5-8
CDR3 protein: CASSLQTGGINIQYF
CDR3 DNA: TGTGCCAGCAGCCTTCAGACAGGGGGCATAAACATTCAGTACTTC

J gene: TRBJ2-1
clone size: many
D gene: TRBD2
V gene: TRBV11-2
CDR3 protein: CASSHSGMGGNEQFF
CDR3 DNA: TGTGCCAGCAGTCACAGCGGGATGGGTGGGAATGAGCAGTTCTTC

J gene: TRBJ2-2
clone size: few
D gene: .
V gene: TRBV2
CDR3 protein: CASSFDRCTGELFF
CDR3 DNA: TGTGCCAGCAGTTTCGACAGGTGCACCGGGGAGCTGTTTTTT

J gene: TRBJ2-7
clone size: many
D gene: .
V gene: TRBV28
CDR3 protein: CASSLRGTAALEQYF
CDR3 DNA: TGTGCCAGCAGTTTACGGGGAACGGCCGCTCTAGAGCAGTACTTC

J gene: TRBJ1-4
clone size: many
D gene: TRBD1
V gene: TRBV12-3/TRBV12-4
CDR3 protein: CASSLMQGEEKLFF
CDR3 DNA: TGTGCCAGCAGTTTAATGCAGGGGGAAGAAAAACTGTTTTTT

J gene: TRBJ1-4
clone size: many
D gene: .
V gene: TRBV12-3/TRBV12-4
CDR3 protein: CASSPGRSNEKLFF
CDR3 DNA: TGTGCCAGCAGCCCCGGTCGGTCTAATGAAAAACTGTTTTTT

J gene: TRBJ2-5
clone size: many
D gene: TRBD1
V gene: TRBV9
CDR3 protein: CASSIHPGQEETQYF
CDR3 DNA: TGTGCCAGCAGCATACATCCGGGACAGGAAGAGACCCAGTACTTC

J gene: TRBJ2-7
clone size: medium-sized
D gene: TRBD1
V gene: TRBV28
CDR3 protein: CASSRLGTGHYEQYF
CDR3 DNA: TGTGCCAGCAGCCGGTTGGGGACAGGGCACTACGAGCAGTACTTC

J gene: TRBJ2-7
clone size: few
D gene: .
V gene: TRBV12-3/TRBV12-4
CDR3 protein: CASSFQASSREQYF
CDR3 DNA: TGTGCCAGCAGTTTTCAGGCCTCCTCGCGGGAGCAGTACTTC

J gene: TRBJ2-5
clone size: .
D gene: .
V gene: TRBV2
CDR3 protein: CASRSGTPNRAETQYF
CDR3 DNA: TGTGCCAGCAGGTCCGGGACACCGAATCGGGCAGAGACCCAGTACTTC

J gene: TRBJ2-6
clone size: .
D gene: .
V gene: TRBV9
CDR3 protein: CASSVEGGQVGANVLTF
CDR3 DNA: TGTGCCAGCAGCGTAGAAGGGGGGCAAGTCGGGGCCAACGTCCTGACTTTC

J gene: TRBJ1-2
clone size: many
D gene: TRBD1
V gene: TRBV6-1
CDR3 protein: CASSEAPRGQGYTF
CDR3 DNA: TGTGCCAGCAGTGAAGCGCCAAGGGGGCAAGGCTACACCTTC

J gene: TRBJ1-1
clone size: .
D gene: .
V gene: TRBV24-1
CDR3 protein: CALMSGNTEAFF
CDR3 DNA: TGTGCCCTCATGTCAGGGAACACTGAAGCTTTCTTT

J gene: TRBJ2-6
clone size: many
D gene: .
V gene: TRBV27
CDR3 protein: CASRGSGANVLTF
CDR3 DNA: TGTGCCAGCAGAGGCTCTGGGGCCAACGTCCTGACTTTC

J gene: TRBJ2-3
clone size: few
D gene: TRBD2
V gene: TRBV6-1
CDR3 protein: CASSELAGGPDTQYF
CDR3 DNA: TGTGCCAGCAGTGAACTAGCGGGGGGGCCAGATACGCAGTATTTT

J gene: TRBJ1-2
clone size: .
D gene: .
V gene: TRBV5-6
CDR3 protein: CASSLRRANYGYTF
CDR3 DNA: TGTGCCAGCAGCTTGCGGAGGGCTAACTATGGCTACACCTTC

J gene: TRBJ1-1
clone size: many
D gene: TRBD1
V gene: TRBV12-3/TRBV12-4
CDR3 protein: CASSWDRTRSTEAFF
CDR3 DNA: TGTGCCAGCAGTTGGGACAGAACTCGGTCCACTGAAGCTTTCTTT

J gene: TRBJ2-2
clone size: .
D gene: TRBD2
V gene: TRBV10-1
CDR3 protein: CASSEFGGGTGELFF
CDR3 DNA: TGCGCCAGCAGTGAGTTTGGCGGGGGAACCGGGGAGCTGTTTTTT

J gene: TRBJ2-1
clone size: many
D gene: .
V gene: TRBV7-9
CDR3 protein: CASSLELAINEQFF
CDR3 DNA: TGTGCCAGCAGTCTCGAACTAGCTATCAATGAGCAGTTCTTC

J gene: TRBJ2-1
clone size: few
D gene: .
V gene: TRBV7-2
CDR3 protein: CASSPANNEQFF
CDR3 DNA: TGTGCCAGCAGCCCAGCTAACAATGAGCAGTTCTTC

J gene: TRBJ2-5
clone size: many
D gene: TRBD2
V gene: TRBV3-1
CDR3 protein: CASSPSGGRWIETQYF
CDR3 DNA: TGTGCCAGCAGCCCCTCCGGGGGGAGGTGGATAGAGACCCAGTACTTC

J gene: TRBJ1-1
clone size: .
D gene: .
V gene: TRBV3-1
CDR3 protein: CASSQGFGGSYGTEAFF
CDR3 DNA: TGTGCCAGCAGCCAAGGGTTTGGGGGGAGCTATGGCACTGAAGCTTTCTTT

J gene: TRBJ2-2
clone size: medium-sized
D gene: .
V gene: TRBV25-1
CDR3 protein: CASSESASDTGELFF
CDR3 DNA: TGTGCCAGCAGTGAATCTGCTTCGGACACCGGGGAGCTGTTTTTT

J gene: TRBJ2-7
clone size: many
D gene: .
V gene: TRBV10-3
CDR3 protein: CAISESGSEQYF
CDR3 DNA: TGTGCCATCAGTGAGTCCGGGAGCGAGCAGTACTTC

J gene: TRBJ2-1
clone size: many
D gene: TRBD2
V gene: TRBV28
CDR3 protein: CASSPRLAGRGPYNEQFF
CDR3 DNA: TGTGCCAGCAGTCCTAGACTAGCGGGACGTGGGCCCTACAATGAGCAGTTCTTC

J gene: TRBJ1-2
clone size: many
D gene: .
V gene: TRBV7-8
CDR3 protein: CASSSTQGVYGYTF
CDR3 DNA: TGTGCCAGCAGCTCCACTCAAGGGGTGTATGGCTACACCTTC

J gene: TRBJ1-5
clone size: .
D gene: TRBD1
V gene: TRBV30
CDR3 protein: CAWSGTGIFQPQHF
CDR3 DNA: TGTGCCTGGAGTGGGACAGGGATCTTTCAGCCCCAGCATTTT

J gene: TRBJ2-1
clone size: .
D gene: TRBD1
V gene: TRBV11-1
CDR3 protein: CASSVPGQGADEQFF
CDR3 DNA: TGTGCCAGCAGCGTGCCGGGACAGGGGGCGGATGAGCAGTTCTTC

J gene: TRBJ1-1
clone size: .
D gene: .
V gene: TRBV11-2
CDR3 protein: CASSLVSSGAFF
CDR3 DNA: TGTGCCAGCAGCTTAGTCTCTTCAGGAGCTTTCTTT

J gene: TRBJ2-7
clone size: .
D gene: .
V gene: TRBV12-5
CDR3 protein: CASGGRDRSWGQYF
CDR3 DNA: TGTGCTAGTGGCGGACGGGACCGCTCATGGGGTCAGTACTTC

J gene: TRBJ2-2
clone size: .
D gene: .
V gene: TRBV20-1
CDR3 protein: CSARGQVGELFF
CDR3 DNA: TGCAGTGCTAGGGGTCAGGTCGGGGAGCTGTTTTTT

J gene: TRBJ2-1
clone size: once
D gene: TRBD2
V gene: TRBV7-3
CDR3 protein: CASSLKLAGGVSYNEQFF
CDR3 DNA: TGTGCCAGCAGCTTAAAACTAGCGGGAGGGGTCTCCTACAATGAGCAGTTCTTC

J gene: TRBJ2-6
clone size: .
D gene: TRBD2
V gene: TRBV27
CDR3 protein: CASSSHPGTSGRTGANVLTF
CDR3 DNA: TGTGCCAGCAGTTCACACCCCGGGACTAGCGGGAGGACTGGGGCCAACGTCCTGACTTTC